The present entry profiles one T cell receptor beta chain with its context. The entry originates in a study of blood T cell repertoires in COVID-19. Study context: COVID-19 samples collected from the United States, Italy and Spain covered acute and convalescent phases.

TCRdb's table, derived via immunoSEQ multiplex PCR, lists solely in-frame clones and lacks some. The sample yields 150,000 to 200,000 clones, around 76% seen once. Participants' own reports of clinical history determined their cohort assignment. This sequence originates from a woman aged 45-65 years with acute COVID-19. The sample consisted of PBMCs or T cells enriched from blood (not recorded which).

The CDR3 reads CASSFDGHSNQPQHF. The DNA of the CDR3 is TGTGCCAGCAGCTTCGACGGACATAGCAATCAGCCCCAGCATTTT. The rearrangement links TRBV28 to TRBJ1-5, with D maybe TRBD1 (5 bases). This CDR3 has 15 amino acids. The germline V and J ends were trimmed by 6 bases and 0 bases, with 12 bases remaining between them. Germline CDR1 reads MDHEN; CDR2 reads SYDVKM. The full variable domain, completed using reference TRBV28 and TRBJ1-5, is DVKVTQSSRYLVKRTGEKVFLECVQDMDHENMFWYRQDPGLGLRLIYFSYDVKMKEKGDIPEGYSVSREKKERFSLILESASTNQTSMYLCASSFDGHSNQPQHFGDGTRLSIL.